This entry lists 26 T cell receptor beta chains sequenced from one sample in a study of PD-L1 blockade in urothelial cancer. The method was immunoSEQ multiplex PCR; TCRdb's version includes in-frame clones alone and lacks a portion of them. The sample contains 15,000 or so clones, roughly 90% of which appear only once. Sequencing was performed on PBMCs, taken around atezolizumab (anti-PD-L1) treatment. These receptors were collected from a man aged 70 or older with urothelial cancer.

DNA of the CDR3: TGCGCCAGCAGCCAAGAAGCGGGGCACTCCTACGAGCAGTACTTC. Amino acids: CASSQEAGHSYEQYF. This chain joins TRBV4-1 and TRBJ2-7; 7 bases are shared with TRBD2. The CDR3 is 15 residues long. V gave up 0 bases and J gave up 0 bases; unmatched junction bases: 2. CDR1 and CDR2 (germline): MGHRA, YSYEKL.

The chain carries TRBV7-6 and TRBJ1-5, with D uncertain. The CDR3 runs 13 residues. Germline-derived CDR1 and CDR2 are SGHVS and FNYEAQ. V lost 2 bases to trimming and J lost 3 bases, with 5 bases between them. In nucleotides, the CDR3 is TGTGCCAGCAGCTTATTTCACAATCAGCCCCAGCATTTT. This codes for CASSLFHNQPQHF. The full variable domain, with the rest looked up from reference TRBV7-6 and TRBJ1-5, is GAGVSQSPRYKVTKRGQDVALRCDPISGHVSLYWYRQALGQGPEFLTYFNYEAQQDKSGLPNDRFSAERPEGSISTLTIQRTEQRDSAMYRCASSLFHNQPQHFGDGTRLSIL.

The V and J genes are TRBV27 and TRBJ1-1, with 7 bases matching TRBD1. J gave up 0 bases and V 6 bases, and 7 bases lay outside the gene matches. CDR1 is MNHEY and CDR2 is SMNVEV in the germline V gene (reference sequence). The CDR3 spans 15 residues. DNA of the CDR3: TGTGCCAGCAGCCATGGGACAGTCATGAACACTGAAGCTTTCTTT. Translation gives CASSHGTVMNTEAFF.

Only one count was recorded for this clone. The J gene is TRBJ1-6, the V gene TRBV27, with 7 bases aligning to TRBD1. CDR1 MNHEY and CDR2 SMNVEV come from the germline V gene (reference sequence). The CDR3 has 16 amino acids. V shed 3 bases, J shed 8 bases, and the junction held 10 bases outside the gene matches. The CDR3 here is CASSFVGGVKYSPLHF. CDR3 DNA: TGTGCCAGCAGTTTCGTAGGGGGCGTCAAGTATTCACCCCTCCACTTT.

The chain has TRBV12-5 and TRBJ1-2; D might be TRBD1 (5 bases). V was pared by 6 bases and J by 2 bases, with 10 bases between. This CDR3 comprises 13 residues. Germline V lookup: CDR1 LGHNT, CDR2 FRNRAP. Here the CDR3 reads CASGGGRNYGYTF. The CDR3 nucleotides are TGTGCTAGTGGCGGGGGGAGGAACTATGGCTACACCTTC.

Within the sample, this clone is medium-sized. The sample holds other DNA sequences that translate to the same CDR3. The chain links TRBV7-2 to TRBJ2-7; a possible D gene is TRBD2 (6 bases). The germline CDR1 and CDR2 sequences are SGHTA and FQGNSA. The ends were cut back, 5 bases at V and 2 bases at J, with 13 bases in the middle. The CDR3 has 14 amino acids. This chain's CDR3 is CASSPPGGTYEQYF. CDR3 coding DNA: TGTGCCAGCAGCCCCCCGGGCGGGACCTACGAGCAGTACTTC.

This clone came up a few times. The chain recombines TRBV7-6 with TRBJ1-1; 7 positions agree with TRBD1. Germline loops: CDR1 SGHVS, CDR2 FNYEAQ. The CDR3 totals 16 residues. J lost 5 bases, V lost 5 bases, and 14 bases had no gene match. The CDR3 spells CASSHRTGKGGTEAFF. CDR3 nucleotide sequence: TGTGCCAGCAGCCATAGGACAGGTAAAGGAGGGACTGAAGCTTTCTTT.

Turning to this clone: The identical CDR3 is also encoded by other nucleotide sequences in the sample. V and J are TRBV5-6 and TRBJ2-1; TRBD1 agrees at 10 bases. Germline CDR1 SGHDT, CDR2 YYEEEE. This CDR3 has 15 amino acids. The J segment lost 2 bases and the V segment lost 2 bases, leaving 1 base of the junction unmatched. The CDR3, as DNA: TGTGCCAGCAGCTTCGGGACAGGGGCCTACAATGAGCAGTTCTTC. It yields the protein CASSFGTGAYNEQFF.

J is TRBJ1-2 and V is TRBV5-4; tentatively, D is TRBD1 (5 bases). Germline V gives CDR1 SGHNT, CDR2 YYREEE (reference sequence). This CDR3 contains 16 residues. V dropped 4 bases and J dropped 0 bases, with 16 bases sitting between them. CDR3 coding DNA: TGTGCCAGCAGCGCTCGCATGACAGAAGCTAACTATGGCTACACCTTC. Protein product: CASSARMTEANYGYTF. The full variable domain, in which reference TRBV5-4 and TRBJ1-2 provide the parts outside the CDR3, is ETGVTQSPTHLIKTRGQQVTLRCSSQSGHNTVSWYQQALGQGPQFIFQYYREEENGRGNFPPRFSGLQFPNYSSELNVNALELDDSALYLCASSARMTEANYGYTFGSGTRLTVV.

The chain recombines TRBV29-1 with TRBJ2-5; D is uncertain. CDR3 length: 13 amino acids. Germline lookup yields CDR1 SQVTM and CDR2 ANQGSEA. For the CDR3, the DNA is TGCAGTACTCAGACTCAGCGTCGGGAGACCCAGTACTTC. Translation gives CSTQTQRRETQYF.

The rearrangement joins TRBV18 to TRBJ2-7; 9 bases are a match to TRBD1. The CDR3 loop spans 15 amino acids. Germline CDR1 KGHSH, CDR2 LQKENI. J gave up 3 bases and V 2 bases, and 5 bases lay outside the gene matches. The CDR3 DNA follows: TGTGCCAGCTCACCAAAGTGGGACAGGGACTACGAGCAGTACTTC. The encoded protein is CASSPKWDRDYEQYF.

The CDR3 sequence is CASSPGRQNTEAFF. In DNA, the CDR3 is TGTGCCAGCTCACCAGGGCGACAGAACACTGAAGCTTTCTTT. The rearrangement links TRBV18 to TRBJ1-1; D unclear. This CDR3 spans 14 amino acids. Trimming took 2 bases from V and 1 from J, leaving 8 bases between them. Germline V CDR1 and CDR2: KGHSH, LQKENI.

This chain joins TRBV7-9 and TRBJ2-2; 7 bases map to TRBD1. The germline gives CDR1 SEHNR, CDR2 FQNEAQ (reference sequence). V lost 5 bases and J lost 2; bases outside the gene matches: 14. The CDR3 covers 18 residues. CDR3 sequence reads: CASSPRQGLTINTGELFF. The CDR3 coding sequence is TGTGCCAGCAGCCCCCGACAGGGCCTAACCATAAACACCGGGGAGCTGTTTTTT.

This chain connects TRBV28 to TRBJ1-3; D remains ambiguous. Trimming pared 5 bases from V and 0 bases from J, leaving 14 bases between. Looked up from germline, CDR1 is MDHEN and CDR2 is SYDVKM. The CDR3 is 16 residues long. The CDR3 region is CASSLPRGSSGNTIYF. As DNA, the CDR3 is TGTGCCAGCAGTCTACCGCGGGGAAGCTCTGGAAACACCATATATTTT.

A few counts support this clone. This chain joins TRBV20-1 and TRBJ1-1; 7 bases match TRBD1. Germline V gene lookup returns CDR1 DFQATT and CDR2 SNEGSKA (reference sequence). This CDR3 contains 11 residues. The CDR3 nucleotides are TGCAGAGGGGGACAGTTGTCTGAAGCTTTCTTT. It encodes CRGGQLSEAFF.

V and J are TRBV10-3 and TRBJ2-2, with 7 bases that match TRBD1. Germline V CDR1 and CDR2: ENHRY, SYGVKD. The ends lost 6 bases at V and 5 bases at J; junction bases unmatched: 15. The CDR3 has 17 amino acids. The CDR3 loop reads CAISYRGMSVVTGELFF. The CDR3 DNA sequence: TGTGCCATCAGCTACAGGGGAATGAGTGTTGTGACCGGGGAGCTGTTTTTT.

The CDR3 sequence: CASSIEIRTVEFF. As DNA, the CDR3 is TGTGCCAGTAGTATAGAGATTCGGACAGTAGAGTTCTTC. The genes are TRBV19 and TRBJ2-1; possible D gene TRBD1, 6 bases. The CDR3 sequence is 13 residues long. Trimming shortened V by 0 bases and J by 14 bases, and 14 bases separated the two germline ends. Germline assignment: CDR1 LNHDA and CDR2 SQIVND (reference sequence).

The V and J genes are TRBV18 and TRBJ2-3, with 9 positions matching TRBD2. Germline V gene sequence: CDR1 KGHSH, CDR2 LQKENI. This CDR3 has 16 amino acids. The trim removed 0 bases at V and 2 bases at J, leaving 3 bases unmatched. This CDR3 reads CASSPPERGATDTQYF. Written as DNA, the CDR3 is TGTGCCAGCTCACCACCGGAGCGGGGGGCCACAGATACGCAGTATTTT.

V usage is TRBV5-6 and J usage is TRBJ2-7; 7 bases agree with TRBD2. Looked up from germline, CDR1 is SGHDT and CDR2 is YYEEEE. The CDR3 is 13 residues long. J was trimmed by 3 bases and V by 3 bases; bases with no gene match: 3. The CDR3 DNA sequence: TGTGCCAGCAGCTGGGGGACTATCTACGAGCAGTACTTC. Protein: CASSWGTIYEQYF.

The chain employs TRBV27 and TRBJ2-3; D is perhaps TRBD2 (5 bases). Looked up from germline, CDR1 is MNHEY and CDR2 is SMNVEV (reference sequence). CDR3 size: 13 residues. V lost 8 bases and J 2 bases, leaving 11 bases between the germline ends. The CDR3 loop reads CASADGNTDTQYF. CDR3 coding DNA: TGTGCCAGCGCCGACGGGAACACAGATACGCAGTATTTT.

V gene TRBV18 combines with J gene TRBJ1-6, with 7 bases identical to TRBD1. Per the germline V gene, CDR1 is KGHSH and CDR2 is LQKENI. This CDR3 has 16 amino acids. J gave up 0 bases and V 6 bases, and 5 bases lay outside the gene matches. The DNA of the CDR3 is TGTGCCAGCTCCCAGGACAGGAGCTCCTATAATTCACCCCTCCACTTT. The encoded protein is CASSQDRSSYNSPLHF.

This chain uses TRBV5-6 with TRBJ2-5; D unresolved. The CDR3 covers 15 residues. V lost 0 bases to trimming and J lost 5 bases, with 14 bases between them. CDR1 and CDR2 (germline): SGHDT, YYEEEE. CDR3 nucleotide sequence: TGTGCCAGCAGCTTGGCGGTTGGTATTTTTGAGACCCAGTACTTC. Translated, it gives CASSLAVGIFETQYF.

The chain has TRBV6-5 and TRBJ1-1, with 8 bases fitting TRBD1. V dropped 7 bases and J dropped 11; count of bases not matched to a gene: 6. Per germline, CDR1 MNHEY and CDR2 SVGAGI. The CDR3 runs to 11 residues. This CDR3 reads CASTNRGLAFF. CDR3 sequence (DNA): TGTGCCAGCACAAACAGGGGGTTGGCTTTCTTT.

The chain couples TRBV7-7 to TRBJ2-4, with D perhaps TRBD2 (5 bases). V dropped 3 bases and J dropped 4 bases, with 13 bases sitting between them. From germline, CDR1 is SSHAT and CDR2 FNYEAQ (reference sequence). This CDR3 is built from 15 residues. The CDR3 nucleotides are TGTGCCAGCAGCTTTATGACTACGGGGAAAAACATTCAGTACTTC. It translates to CASSFMTTGKNIQYF.

The chain uses TRBV5-1 and TRBJ2-1, with 10 bases aligning to TRBD2. V lost 4 bases, J lost 0 bases, and 13 bases stayed unmatched. The CDR3 has 19 amino acids. Looked up from germline, CDR1 is SGHRS and CDR2 is YFSETQ. In DNA form, the CDR3 reads TGCGCCAGCAGCCTAAAGCGGGGGGGGACTCTTAGCTCCTACAATGAGCAGTTCTTC. It specifies CASSLKRGGTLSSYNEQFF.

The chain employs TRBV7-8 and TRBJ1-2; TRBD1 agrees at 7 bases. Germline V gene data show CDR1 as SGHVS and CDR2 as FQNEAQ. This CDR3 contains 13 residues. After removal of 5 bases from V and 4 bases from J, the junction contained 4 bases not matched to a gene. The DNA for the CDR3 is TGTGCCAGCAGCCTGGGGACAGTCTATGGCTACACCTTC. Protein: CASSLGTVYGYTF.